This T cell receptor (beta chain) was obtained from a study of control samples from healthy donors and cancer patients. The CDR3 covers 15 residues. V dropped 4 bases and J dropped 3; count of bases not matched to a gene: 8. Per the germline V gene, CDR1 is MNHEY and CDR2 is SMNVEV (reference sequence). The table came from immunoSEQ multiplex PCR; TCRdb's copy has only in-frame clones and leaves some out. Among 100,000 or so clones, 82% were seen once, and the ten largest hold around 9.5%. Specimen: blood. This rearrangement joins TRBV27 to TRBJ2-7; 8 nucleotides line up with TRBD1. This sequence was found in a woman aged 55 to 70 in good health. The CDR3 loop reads CASSSPGQANYEQYF. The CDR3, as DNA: TGTGCCAGCAGTTCGCCGGGACAGGCGAACTACGAGCAGTACTTC.